This T cell receptor beta chain stems from a study of blood T cell repertoires in COVID-19. Participants came from about two dozen US areas, aged roughly 18 to 89 years. Clinical history as reported by participants underpinned cohort assignment. Cohort 3 donors counted as recovered after two negative PCRs, clearance, or resolved symptoms. In the original analysis: For nucleated cells, counts were estimated from reference gene primer amplification. Assay: immunoSEQ multiplex PCR; the TCRdb copy retains only in-frame clones and omits some. The V and J calls and clone size were taken over from that table, and D and trimming were inferred from the DNA. The sample includes over 250,000 clones, more than 90% of them seen just once. Trimming took 3 bases from V and 5 from J, leaving 13 bases between them. Germline loops: CDR1 MDHEN, CDR2 SYDVKM. The CDR3 extends over 14 amino acids.

The TCR comes from a man aged 60 to 75 who had recovered from COVID-19. V is TRBV28 and J is TRBJ1-1; the D gene is possibly TRBD1 (6 bases). The sample taken for sequencing was PBMCs or T cells enriched from blood (not recorded which). The CDR3 DNA follows: TGTGCCAGCAGTTTCGAGGGGAGGGGGACTGAAGCTTTCTTT. It specifies CASSFEGRGTEAFF.